The source of this T cell receptor (beta chain) is a study of molecular identifiers for immune sequencing clone quantification. Findings and caveats of the study: The study reportedly detected spiked Jurkat TCR RNA from one cell among about 1 million naive cells.

This clonotype was seen ten or more times. Its antigen remains unidentified. MiXCR, run by TCRdb on the PCR reads, gives a single entry per CDR3 protein. Here the sample spans under 600,000 distinct CDR3 sequences, about 20% being singletons. The CDR3 has 12 amino acids. The ends were cut back, 4 bases at V and 5 bases at J, with 11 bases in the middle. CDR1 and CDR2 from the germline V gene are SQVTM and ANQGSEA. Sequencing was carried out using naive CD8+ T cells from blood, with Jurkat cell RNA spiked in. As for subset: FACS-sorted CD8+CD4-CCR7+CD45RA+ naive T cells. The chain recombines TRBV29-1 with TRBJ1-1; the D is unclear. The TCR originated in a human donor in good health. Some libraries in this study had Jurkat cell RNA spiked in. CDR3 in amino acids: CSVGLLGTEAFF. DNA for the CDR3: TGCAGCGTTGGACTTTTGGGGACTGAAGCTTTCTTT.